This T cell receptor beta chain was recorded in a study of identical twins. TCRdb reprocessed the 5' RACE reads with MiXCR, giving one entry per CDR3 protein. The data hold approximately 500,000 distinct CDR3 sequences, with roughly 26% observed a single time. V lost 0 bases to trimming and J lost 6 bases, with 13 bases between them. CDR3 length: 15 amino acids. Germline CDR1 is LGHNA and CDR2 is YNFKEQ. This sample also belongs to another study, concerning T cells expressing NK-cell markers.

The sequenced material came from CD4+ T cells sorted from blood. The sequence was obtained from a woman between 18 and 29 years old in good health. V usage is TRBV4-2 and J usage is TRBJ2-3, with D unresolved. The CDR3 reads CASSQEPQPPDTQYF. The CDR3 DNA sequence: TGTGCCAGCAGCCAAGAACCTCAGCCCCCCGATACGCAGTATTTT.